These T cell receptor beta chains were read from a single sample in a study of blood T cell repertoires in COVID-19. The protocol was immunoSEQ multiplex PCR, while the TCRdb copy is restricted to in-frame clones and leaves out a portion. The data contain hundreds of thousands of clones, 82% of them singletons. The sequencing sample was made of peripheral blood. These receptors came from a woman of 80 years or more with active or convalescent COVID-19. Both conserved end residues are part of each CDR3. A D gene is named only where the DNA matches it firmly. Rows give clone size only sometimes, using once, few, many, or a class for an expanded clone.

>few|.|TRBV30|TRBJ1-1
CACSTTYEAFF
TGTGCCTGCTCCACCACCTATGAAGCTTTCTTT
>.|.|TRBV27|TRBJ2-7
CASSFGQGAWEYF
.
>.|TRBD2|TRBV6-1|TRBJ2-2
CASSESRVTSGVNGELFF
TGTGCCAGCAGTGAATCAAGGGTGACTAGCGGGGTAAACGGGGAGCTGTTTTTT
>.|.|TRBV5-1|TRBJ1-4
CASSLAAGGGEKLFF
TGCGCCAGCAGCTTGGCCGCGGGAGGAGGCGAAAAACTGTTTTTT
>.|TRBD1|TRBV6-1|TRBJ1-2
CASSVPQPDRVNYGYTF
TGTGCCAGCAGTGTACCACAACCGGACAGGGTGAACTATGGCTACACCTTC
>.|.|TRBV6-5|TRBJ1-2
CASSQWGSNYGYTF
TGTGCCAGCAGTCAATGGGGCTCTAACTATGGCTACACCTTC
>.|.|TRBV27|TRBJ2-3
CASSLLPTDTQYF
TGTGCCAGCAGTTTACTCCCCACAGATACGCAGTATTTT
>.|TRBD1|TRBV3-1/TRBV3-2|TRBJ2-2
CASSPTGGANTGELFF
TGTGCCAGCAGCCCGACAGGGGGCGCGAACACCGGGGAGCTGTTTTTT
>.|.|TRBV11-2|TRBJ1-3
CASSLLSTGQGNTIYF
TGTGCCAGCAGCTTACTGTCCACTGGACAGGGAAACACCATATATTTT
>.|TRBD2|TRBV9|TRBJ2-3
CASSVDTSGSSDTQYF
TGTGCCAGCAGCGTAGATACTAGCGGGAGTTCAGATACGCAGTATTTT
>.|.|TRBV5-1|TRBJ2-5
CASSLARQETQYF
TGCGCCAGCAGCTTGGCCAGACAAGAGACCCAGTACTTC
>.|TRBD1|TRBV10-2|TRBJ1-5
CASRSHGTGGNQPQHF
TGCGCCAGCAGAAGCCATGGGACAGGGGGCAATCAGCCCCAGCATTTT
>once|.|TRBV2|TRBJ1-3
CASSEQGGNTIYF
TGTGCCAGCAGTGAACAGGGTGGAAACACCATATATTTT
>once|.|TRBV3-1/TRBV3-2|TRBJ1-4
CASSQPPGEKLFF
TGTGCCAGCAGCCAACCTCCGGGGGAAAAACTGTTTTTT
>.|.|TRBV5-8|TRBJ1-5
CASSLNSNQPQHF
TGTGCCAGCAGCCTAAATAGCAATCAGCCCCAGCATTTT
>.|TRBD1|TRBV7-6|TRBJ2-1
CASSQPGTGGNNEQFF
TGTGCCAGCAGCCAACCCGGGACAGGAGGCAACAATGAGCAGTTCTTC
>.|.|TRBV5-1|TRBJ1-2
CASSSRTDANYGYTF
TGCGCCAGCAGCTCCAGGACAGACGCTAACTATGGCTACACCTTC
>.|.|TRBV7-2|TRBJ1-6
CASSPWGGENSPLHF
TGTGCCAGCAGCCCCTGGGGAGGGGAAAATTCACCCCTCCACTTT
>.|.|TRBV9|TRBJ2-7
CASSVGGTNEQYF
TGTGCCAGCAGCGTCGGGGGTACTAACGAGCAGTACTTC
>once|.|TRBV11-2|TRBJ2-7
CASSLAGQTYEQYF
TGTGCCAGCAGCTTGGCCGGACAGACCTACGAGCAGTACTTC
>.|TRBD2|TRBV5-5|TRBJ2-1
CASSSWSSGSYNEQFF
TGTGCCAGCAGCTCCTGGTCGAGCGGGAGCTACAATGAGCAGTTCTTC
>.|TRBD1|TRBV4-1|TRBJ1-1
CASSQDRGTGARNTEAFF
TGCGCCAGCAGCCAAGACAGAGGGACAGGGGCAAGAAACACTGAAGCTTTCTTT
>.|.|TRBV21-1|TRBJ1-2
CASSKAAGIDGYTF
TGTGCCAGCAGCAAAGCGGCAGGGATAGACGGCTACACCTTC
>.|TRBD2|TRBV10-3|TRBJ2-7
CAILEGTNSYEQYF
TGTGCCATCCTCGAGGGGACTAACTCCTACGAGCAGTACTTC
>.|.|TRBV6-5|TRBJ1-6
CASTTGGGNNSPLHF
TGTGCCAGCACCACAGGAGGAGGGAATAATTCACCCCTCCACTTT
>.|TRBD2|TRBV4-1|TRBJ2-2
CASRVAGGNTGELFF
TGCGCCAGCAGGGTAGCGGGGGGAAACACCGGGGAGCTGTTTTTT
>.|.|TRBV5-1|TRBJ2-7
CASSLREGGAKEQYF
TGCGCCAGCAGCCTCCGGGAAGGGGGGGCGAAAGAGCAGTACTTC
>few|.|TRBV2|TRBJ1-4
CASSGMGQPEKLFF
TGTGCCAGCAGTGGGATGGGACAACCTGAAAAACTGTTTTTT
>.|TRBD1|TRBV19|TRBJ1-5
CASSPEQGVRQPQHF
TGTGCCAGTAGTCCCGAACAGGGGGTTCGTCAGCCCCAGCATTTT
>.|.|TRBV27|TRBJ1-2
CASSYRGREGYTF
TGTGCCAGCAGTTACCGAGGCCGGGAAGGCTACACCTTC
>.|.|TRBV10-2|TRBJ1-1
CASRAGNTEAFF
TGCGCCAGCAGGGCAGGTAACACTGAAGCTTTCTTT
>.|.|TRBV27|TRBJ2-2
CASSRWSGETGELFF
TGTGCCAGCAGCCGCTGGTCGGGAGAGACCGGGGAGCTGTTTTTT
>.|TRBD1|TRBV3-1/TRBV3-2|TRBJ1-2
CASSYGQGGRYGYTF
TGTGCCAGCAGCTATGGACAGGGGGGGAGGTATGGCTACACCTTC
>.|TRBD1|TRBV28|TRBJ1-2
CASREPGTGYGYTF
TGTGCCAGCAGGGAGCCCGGGACAGGCTATGGCTACACCTTC
>.|TRBD2|TRBV2|TRBJ2-1
CASSVRRGGSSGEQFF
TGTGCCAGCAGCGTTAGAAGGGGCGGGAGCTCTGGTGAGCAGTTCTTC
>once|TRBD1|TRBV6-5|TRBJ1-2
CASSTTGVHYGYTF
TGTGCCAGCAGTACCACAGGGGTTCACTATGGCTACACCTTC
>.|TRBD2|TRBV3-1/TRBV3-2|TRBJ2-1
CASSLGTRVNEQFF
TGTGCCAGCAGCCTCGGGACTAGGGTCAATGAGCAGTTCTTC
>.|TRBD1|TRBV6-5|TRBJ2-4
CASRDPGQGGIQYF
TGTGCCAGCAGAGACCCGGGACAGGGTGGCATTCAGTACTTC
>.|TRBD1|TRBV6-2/TRBV6-3|TRBJ2-1
CASSYSAGGLRGEQFF
TGTGCCAGCAGTTACTCGGCAGGGGGCCTTAGGGGTGAGCAGTTCTTC
>once|.|TRBV11-3|TRBJ1-4
CASSDGGAGAGEKLFF
TGTGCCAGCAGCGACGGTGGGGCAGGGGCAGGTGAAAAACTGTTTTTT
>.|TRBD2|TRBV5-1|TRBJ2-7
CASSSGGIPYEQYF
TGCGCCAGCAGTTCCGGGGGGATCCCCTACGAGCAGTACTTC